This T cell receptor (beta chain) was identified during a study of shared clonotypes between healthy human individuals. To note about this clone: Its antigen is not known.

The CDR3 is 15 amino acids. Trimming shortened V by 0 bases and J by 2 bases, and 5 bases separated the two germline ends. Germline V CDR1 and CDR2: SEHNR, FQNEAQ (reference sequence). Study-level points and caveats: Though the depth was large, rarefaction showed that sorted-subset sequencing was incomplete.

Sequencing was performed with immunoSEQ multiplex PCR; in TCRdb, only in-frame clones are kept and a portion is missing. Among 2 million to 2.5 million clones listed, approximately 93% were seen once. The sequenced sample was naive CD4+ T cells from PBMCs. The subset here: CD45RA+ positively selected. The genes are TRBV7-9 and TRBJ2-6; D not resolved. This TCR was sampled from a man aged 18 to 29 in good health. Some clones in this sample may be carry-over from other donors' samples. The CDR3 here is CASSLAVPGANVLTF. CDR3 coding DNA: TGTGCCAGCAGCTTAGCGGTTCCTGGGGCCAACGTCCTGACTTTC.